The T cell receptor (beta chain) under discussion was sequenced for a study of beta chain features in type 1 diabetes. As for the study in general: Sorted cells from all samples, numbering about 99,000,000, were examined.

A word on this clone: Its antigen is currently unknown.

Every donor provided one heparinised blood draw, which averaged around 120 mL. Germline trimming cut 6 bases from V and 4 bases from J; bases unmatched to any gene: 6. Germline values: CDR1 SSHAT, CDR2 FNYEAQ (reference sequence). The CDR3 totals 16 residues. As every portion of the isolated RNA was reverse transcribed, the sequencing read expressed TCRB transcripts. Average reads for naive, central memory and regulatory T cell samples were around 4 million. Generated by immunoSEQ multiplex PCR, the TCRdb table keeps only in-frame clones and is missing some. This repertoire shows 150,000 or so clones, approximately 62% found once; its top ten account for roughly 0.089%. Study-wide results and caveats: For Type 1 diabetes patients, all four CD4+ subsets carried TCRB CDR3s that were moderately but significantly shorter. When VDJ junctions were examined, type 1 diabetes patients showed fewer insertions and more deletions.

Sequencing used naive CD4+ T cells from blood. This receptor was taken from a man aged 30 to 45 with type 1 diabetes. The V call is TRBV7-7, the J call TRBJ2-3; 14 bases line up with TRBD2. The CDR3 reads CASSQGLAGGPDTQYF. In DNA, the CDR3 is TGTGCCAGCAGTCAAGGACTAGCGGGGGGTCCAGATACGCAGTATTTT.